This T cell receptor beta chain was sequenced during a study of blood T cell repertoires in COVID-19. For the study at large: Sites in the United States, Italy and Spain provided acute and convalescent COVID-19 samples. In each case, the material was cDNA or gDNA derived from T cells, B-cell-depleted T cells, or PBMCs.

As handled by the study authors: From reference gene primer amplification, estimates of nucleated cell counts were derived. Profiling relied on immunoSEQ multiplex PCR, and the TCRdb table lists in-frame clones only, not all of them. The V and J calls and clone size come from that table; D and trimming were worked out from the DNA. The table records 430,000 or so clones, approximately 90% of them present only once. The V and J ends lost 0 bases and 12 bases respectively, with 13 bases between them. The CDR3 totals 13 residues. Per germline, CDR1 SGDLS and CDR2 YYNGEE. It was during active infection that Seattle patients were enrolled and then longitudinally followed.

The sequencing input was peripheral blood. The genes are TRBV9 and TRBJ2-1, with D uncertain. This clonotype was sampled from a man aged 18 to 30 with COVID-19, enrolled during active disease. In DNA, the CDR3 is TGTGCCAGCAGCGTAGAGGCCCGCGGAATGCAGTTCTTC. Encoded protein: CASSVEARGMQFF.